The 2 T cell receptor beta chains presented below share a single source sample, sequenced in a study of early T cells in non-severe SARS-CoV-2 infection. TCRdb redid the calling of the 5' RACE reads with MiXCR, one entry per CDR3 protein. The repertoire holds some 38,000 distinct CDR3 sequences, about 4.5% seen once, with 15% to 20% in the top ten. The sample comprised whole blood. All receptors derive from an adult who was a healthcare worker with PCR-confirmed SARS-CoV-2 infection or an uninfected control (not recorded which).

This clonotype rates as medium-sized (0.01 to 0.1%). One junction end disagrees with the germline gene, perhaps due to a read error. V usage is TRBV20-1 and J usage is TRBJ2-1; 12 bases agree with TRBD2. The CDR3 length is 16 residues. The germline V gene has CDR1 DFQATT and CDR2 SNEGSKA (reference sequence). CDR3: CSARRTSGDSHNEQFF. The DNA of the CDR3 is TGCAGTGCTCGCCGGACTAGCGGGGACTCCCACAATGAGCAGTTCTTC.

The genes are TRBV5-5 and TRBJ2-7; D is perhaps TRBD1 or TRBD2 (6 bases each). CDR3 length equals 17 residues. V lost 0 bases and J lost 2, with 18 bases in between. In germline, CDR1 is SGHKS, CDR2 YYEKEE (reference sequence). The CDR3 coding sequence is TGTGCCAGCAGCTTGGTGGGACTGGGACACCGCACCTACGAGCAGTACTTC. Protein product: CASSLVGLGHRTYEQYF. The variable domain in full, with the rest retrieved from reference TRBV5-5 and TRBJ2-7, is DAGVTQSPTHLIKTRGQQVTLRCSPISGHKSVSWYQQVLGQGPQFIFQYYEKEERGRGNFPDRFSARQFPNYSSELNVNALLLGDSALYLCASSLVGLGHRTYEQYFGPGTRLTVT.